What follows describes a single T cell receptor beta chain. One entry per CDR3 protein, called by TCRdb with MiXCR from the RT-PCR reads. The sample includes about 570,000 distinct CDR3 sequences, around 11% seen only once; the top ten take 11%. The entry originates in a study of response to subunit inactivated influenza vaccine. The CDR3 is made up of 16 amino acids. V lost 3 bases to trimming and J lost 1 base, with 15 bases between them. CDR1 DFQATT and CDR2 SNEGSKA come from the germline V gene (reference sequence). The data were also submitted as part of a second study, on T cells expressing NK-cell markers. That source reports: Production of TCR beta cDNA relied on 5'RACE template switching with UMIs. Among the eight sequenced donors, seven tested HCMV-seropositive and one tested seronegative.

The V and J genes are TRBV20-1 and TRBJ2-2; D perhaps matches TRBD1 (6 bases). Specimen: PBMCs from blood, collected on the day of vaccination. The receptor comes from a man aged 45 to 65 who received an inactivated influenza vaccine. CDR3 loop: CSASDPTGKNTGELFF. Here the CDR3 DNA reads TGCAGTGCTAGTGACCCGACAGGAAAGAACACCGGGGAGCTGTTTTTT.